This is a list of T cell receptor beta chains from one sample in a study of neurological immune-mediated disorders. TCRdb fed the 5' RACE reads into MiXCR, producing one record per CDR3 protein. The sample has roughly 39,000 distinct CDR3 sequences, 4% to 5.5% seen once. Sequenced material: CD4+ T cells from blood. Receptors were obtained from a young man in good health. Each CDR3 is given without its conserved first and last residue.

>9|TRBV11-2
ASSPATEAF
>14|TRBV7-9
ASSSGQGLAKNIQY
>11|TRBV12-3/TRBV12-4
ASSFTDQETQY
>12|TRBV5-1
ASSTTTRGEKLF
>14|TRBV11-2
ASSAQAGHLNTEAF
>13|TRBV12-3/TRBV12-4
ASRLQTSGAAEQY
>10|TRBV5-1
ASTRDTGELF
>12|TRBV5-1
ASSLDHGSREQY
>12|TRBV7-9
ASSRWGSNYGYT
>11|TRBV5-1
ASSQTAAYGYT
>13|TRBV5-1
ASSPTGTGGYEQY
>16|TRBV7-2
ASSSDRGTGSPNEKLF
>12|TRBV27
ASSYTGGMDTQY
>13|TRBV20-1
SALSGGMGTYEQY
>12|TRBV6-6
ASSYGYGGDTQY
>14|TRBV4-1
ASSQVGTGVSYGYT